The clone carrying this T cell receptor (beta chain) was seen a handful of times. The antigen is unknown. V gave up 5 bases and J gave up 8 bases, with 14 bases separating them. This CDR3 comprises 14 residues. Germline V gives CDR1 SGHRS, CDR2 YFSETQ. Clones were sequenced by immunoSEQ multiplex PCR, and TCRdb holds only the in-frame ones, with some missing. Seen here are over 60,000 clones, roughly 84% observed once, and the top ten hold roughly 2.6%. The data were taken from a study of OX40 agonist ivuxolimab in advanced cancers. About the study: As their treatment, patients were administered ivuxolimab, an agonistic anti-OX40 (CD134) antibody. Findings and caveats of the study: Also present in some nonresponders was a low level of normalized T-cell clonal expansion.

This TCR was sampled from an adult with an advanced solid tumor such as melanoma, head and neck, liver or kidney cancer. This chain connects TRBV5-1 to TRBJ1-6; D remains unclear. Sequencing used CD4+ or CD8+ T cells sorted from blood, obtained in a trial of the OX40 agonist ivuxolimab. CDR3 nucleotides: TGCGCCAGCAGACCACGAGGTGGCGATTCACCCCTCCACTTT. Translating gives CASRPRGGDSPLHF. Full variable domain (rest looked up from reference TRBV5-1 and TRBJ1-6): KAGVTQTPRYLIKTRGQQVTLSCSPISGHRSVSWYQQTPGQGLQFLFEYFSETQRNKGNFPGRFSGRQFSNSRSEMNVSTLELGDSALYLCASRPRGGDSPLHFGNGTRLTVT.